This T cell receptor (beta chain) was observed in a study of CD8 T cells in Susac syndrome. Roughly 0.45 to 1 ug RNA was reverse transcribed with random hexamers. The authors amplified TCR beta CDR3 across 54 Vbeta and 13 Jbeta using immunoSEQ multiplex PCR. A single record per CDR3 protein comes from TCRdb applying MiXCR to the immunoSEQ multiplex PCR reads. The top ten hold 0.11% to 0.15% of the sample, which has over 95,000 distinct CDR3 sequences, 85% to 95% seen once. TCR beta sequencing was performed on blood CD8+ and CD4+ T cells. The TEMRA cells underwent FACS enrichment, while the CD8+ and CD4+ T cells underwent negative isolation. What was sequenced was CD4+ T cells from PBMCs. The TCR originated in a human donor in good health.

For the CDR3, the DNA is TGTGCCAGCAGCTTGGTACTAGCGGGATCGACCTCCTACAATGAGCAGTTCTTC. As protein: CASSLVLAGSTSYNEQFF. The gene calls are TRBV5-6 and TRBJ2-1; 10 positions match TRBD2. Germline CDR1 and CDR2: SGHDT and YYEEEE. This CDR3 region has 18 residues. With V trimmed by 0 bases and J by 0 bases, 6 bases remained unmatched.